The clone carrying this T cell receptor beta chain was seen more than once but under ten times. Its cognate antigen is unknown. The data were taken from a study of blood T cells in healthy people across ages. Points from the study as a whole: Comparison with aged donors showed that long-lived donors had more naive CD4+ cells and higher diversity. Researchers judged that diversity estimates from one million T cells fell short of true values. Leaving the PBMCs unsorted stopped any conclusive comparison of naive versus antigen-experienced cells. Roughly linear age-related decline in beta diversity appeared, significant by age around 40.

Germline V lookup: CDR1 SEHNR, CDR2 FQNEAQ (reference sequence). V was pared by 1 base and J by 0 bases, with 12 bases between. The CDR3 runs to 16 residues. For the second PCR, which ran for about 7 to 11 cycles, a sample-barcoded 5' primer and a J-beta primer mix were used. Via MiXCR, TCRdb re-called the 5' RACE reads, giving one row per CDR3 protein. The sample consists of around 600,000 distinct CDR3 sequences, around half of them appearing once. V and J are TRBV7-9 and TRBJ1-2, with D maybe TRBD1 (6 bases). The sample was blood. The TCR originated in a man at least 80 years old in good health. CDR3 loop: CASSLVRDTTNYGYTF. The DNA of the CDR3 is TGTGCCAGCAGCTTAGTCCGGGACACTACTAACTATGGCTACACCTTC.